This record concerns one TCR beta chain sequence. Its antigen remains unidentified. Amplification used 60 Vbeta primers and 13 Jbeta primers. Generated by immunoSEQ multiplex PCR, the TCRdb table keeps only in-frame clones and is missing some. Of 85,000 to 100,000 clones in the sample, about 83% are singletons; the top ten hold over 15%. The sample comes from a study of cytomegalovirus exposure and HLA in healthy donors. General study findings and limits: Investigators reported 150 to 200 TCR beta chains as tied to cytomegalovirus.

With 6 bases clipped from V and 8 bases from J, the junction kept 3 bases outside the gene matches. This CDR3 is 13 amino acids long. Germline V gene sequence: CDR1 MNHNY, CDR2 SVGAGI (reference sequence). This TCR was recovered from a man aged 60 to 75 in good health and CMV-seropositive. V is TRBV6-6 and J is TRBJ1-6; TRBD1 aligns across 8 bases. Sequencing was carried out using PBMCs. Written as DNA, the CDR3 is TGTGCCAGCAGGGCAGGGGGCGATTCACCCCTCCACTTT. Translation: CASRAGGDSPLHF.